The source of this T cell receptor (beta chain) is a study of blood T cell repertoires in COVID-19 (dated by TCRdb to 2018 to 2020). Turning to the overall study: Collaborator samples came from the United States, Italy and Spain and covered acute and convalescent phases of COVID-19. Deeply sampled blood TCRbeta repertoires from subjects exposed to, actively infected with, or recovered from COVID-19 were included in the dataset. The samples were drawn from two sources: the first 160 participants of the ongoing ImmuneRACE study, and 1,000 to 1,500 subjects contributed by 6 global collaborators. Where available, HLA class I and class II types were obtained from metadata supplied by the sample provider rather than from assay-based typing. The material from the prospective study consisted of cDNA or gDNA derived from T cells, B-cell-depleted T cells, or PBMCs. The repertoires were released in a freely available public database intended as a resource for research on the immune response to SARS-CoV-2. Sample metadata almost always included a de-identified subject ID, COVID-19 status, age in years and sex.

The V end gives up 3 bases and the J end 4 bases, leaving 12 bases in the junction not matched to a gene. CDR1 and CDR2 (SGHTA, FQGTGA) derive from the germline V gene. The CDR3 spans 17 residues, from the cysteine through the phenylalanine. Only CDR3 DNA is held: 51 bases, read in frame from base 1. The full study reports these points: Clinical and demographic metadata were provided uncurated, with the amount varying by source and participant.

TCRbeta CDR3 regions were amplified from genomic DNA using the immunoSEQ Assay, a bias-controlled multiplex PCR. The authors' analysis ran thus. The number of nucleated cells in each sample was estimated from the amplification of reference gene primers within the assay. Sequence reads were collapsed and filtered to measure the absolute abundance of every unique TCRbeta CDR3 rearrangement. Productive Simpson clonality was computed per sample as the square root of Simpson's diversity index over productive rearrangements. Held by TCRdb, this immuneACCESS table contains in-frame sequences only and omits some clones. Under half of the omission traces to an unresolved V gene where checked; the cause of the rest is unknown. From that table come the V and J calls and clone size; the DNA was used to work out D and trimming. For this sample there are about 120,000 clones; 85% to 90% appear just once. About 27% of the sample is taken by the ten largest.

About this clone: What antigen it recognizes has not been identified. Base qualities are not provided; no much larger clone lies one nucleotide away.

Whole blood was collected in K2EDTA tubes by collaborating institutions according to the institutions' own protocols. Collaborator samples were shipped for TCRbeta analysis as frozen whole blood, isolated PBMCs, or DNA extracted from either sample type. The sample taken for sequencing was peripheral blood. The rearranged segments are TRBV7-3 and TRBJ2-3; the central 8 bases match TRBD1. This receptor was obtained from a man between 70 and 80 years old with active or convalescent COVID-19. The nucleotide sequence is TGTGCCAGCAGCTTTTTTGGGACAGGTCGTAAGGCAGATACGCAGTATTTT. Translated, this gives CASSFFGTGRKADTQYF.